Shown below are 14 T cell receptor beta chains from a single sample sequenced in a study of CD4 T cells in relation to SARS-CoV-2 and coronaviruses. CD4+ T cells from unexposed donors were obtained before the COVID-19 pandemic (2011-2018). Repertoires were generated with immunoSEQ multiplex PCR, while TCRdb's copy carries only in-frame clones and drops some. The sample consists of about 65,000 clones, around 87% of them appearing once. Sample: memory CD4+ T cells from PBMCs. Receptors originate from a human donor in good health.

V usage is TRBV3-1 (or the pseudogene TRBV3-2) and J usage is TRBJ2-7; TRBD2 agrees at 14 bases. This CDR3 is built from 17 residues. V lost 4 bases, J lost 3 bases, and 8 bases stayed unmatched. The germline CDR1 and CDR2 sequences are LGHDT and YNNKEL (reference sequence). CDR3 sequence: CASSLPRGLAGGYEQYF. As DNA, the CDR3 is TGTGCCAGCAGCCTTCCCCGCGGACTAGCGGGAGGCTACGAGCAGTACTTC.

V usage is TRBV5-1 and J usage is TRBJ1-1; 7 bases line up with TRBD1. The CDR3 is made up of 16 amino acids. Per germline, CDR1 SGHRS and CDR2 YFSETQ. Trimming took 3 bases from V and 1 from J; bases not matched to a gene: 9. In nucleotides, the CDR3 is TGCGCCAGCAGCTCTACAGGGGATGCCGCGAACACTGAAGCTTTCTTT. Protein: CASSSTGDAANTEAFF.

The V gene is TRBV7-6, the J gene TRBJ2-7; 7 nucleotides match TRBD2. Germline CDR1 reads SGHVS; CDR2 reads FNYEAQ. The CDR3 contains 15 residues. Trimming at V came to 5 bases and at J to 2 bases, leaving 9 bases not matched to a gene. The CDR3 DNA sequence: TGTGCCAGCAGCAGCTTACGAGGGAGGGCCTACGAGCAGTACTTC. It translates to CASSSLRGRAYEQYF.

The gene calls are TRBV7-9 and TRBJ1-1; 8 positions agree with TRBD1. This CDR3 region has 15 residues. The germline V gene has CDR1 SEHNR and CDR2 FQNEAQ (reference sequence). V lost 5 bases and J lost 4; bases outside the gene matches: 9. This chain's CDR3 is CASSAVYRGSTEAFF. The DNA of the CDR3 is TGTGCCAGCAGCGCCGTCTACAGGGGGAGCACTGAAGCTTTCTTT.

V usage is TRBV9 and J usage is TRBJ2-5; 7 bases line up with TRBD2. The germline gives CDR1 SGDLS, CDR2 YYNGEE. The CDR3 extends over 15 amino acids. Losses at the gene ends were 1 base for V and 2 bases for J; bases not matched to a gene: 5. Here the CDR3 DNA reads TGTGCCAGCAGCGTACGGGCAGCGGGACAAGAGACCCAGTACTTC. Residues: CASSVRAAGQETQYF.

The chain has TRBV19 and TRBJ1-2; TRBD1 agrees at 11 bases. V shed 7 bases, J shed 11 bases, and the junction held 15 bases outside the gene matches. Germline CDR1 and CDR2: LNHDA and SQIVND (reference sequence). This CDR3 has 15 residues. The CDR3 DNA reads TGTGCCAGTACCACCCTCGAATCTGGACAGGGGGCTTACACCTTC. It is translated as CASTTLESGQGAYTF.

This chain connects TRBV18 to TRBJ1-1; 9 bases map to TRBD1. V lost 6 bases to trimming and J lost 3 bases; unmatched junction nucleotides: 11. Looked up from germline, CDR1 is KGHSH and CDR2 is LQKENI. The CDR3 totals 16 residues. In nucleotides, the CDR3 is TGTGCCAGCTCTCAGTCTACAGGGGGCAGGGACACTGAAGCTTTCTTT. The encoded protein is CASSQSTGGRDTEAFF.

The chain combines TRBV28 with TRBJ2-3; D not certain. The CDR3 is 16 amino acids. CDR1 is MDHEN, CDR2 SYDVKM, per germline. V was cut by 1 base and J by 0 bases, with 11 bases left in between. The CDR3 nucleotides read TGTGCCAGCAGTTTATCGGCTGTCGGCAGCACAGATACGCAGTATTTT. This sequence encodes CASSLSAVGSTDTQYF.

V and J are TRBV4-3 and TRBJ1-1, with 7 bases that match TRBD1. V shed 0 bases, J shed 7 bases, and the junction held 2 bases outside the gene matches. CDR1 is LGHNA and CDR2 is YSLEER in the germline V gene. The CDR3 covers 13 residues. CDR3 in DNA: TGCGCCAGCAGCCAAGACAGGGGGTTTGAAGCTTTCTTT. It specifies CASSQDRGFEAFF.

The chain uses TRBV7-9 and TRBJ1-4; D call uncertain. V was shortened by 5 bases and J by 8 bases, with 18 bases between the two germline ends. The germline V gene encodes CDR1 SEHNR and CDR2 FQNEAQ (reference sequence). This CDR3 contains 15 residues. The CDR3 region is CASSRLEGPEEKLFF. The DNA of the CDR3 is TGTGCCAGCAGCCGGTTGGAGGGCCCGGAGGAAAAACTGTTTTTT.

The chain links TRBV7-9 to TRBJ1-2; 10 bases map to TRBD1. V lost 4 bases, J lost 2 bases, and 13 bases stayed unmatched. Germline CDR1 reads SEHNR; CDR2 reads FQNEAQ (reference sequence). The CDR3 loop spans 18 amino acids. The DNA of the CDR3 is TGTGCCAGCAGCTCTGCCATGGGGACAGGGGAGGCCAACTATGGCTACACCTTC. This encodes CASSSAMGTGEANYGYTF.

This chain links TRBV21-1 with TRBJ1-2; the table names TRBD1, a call not compared with the DNA. TRBV21-1 represents a pseudogene. CDR3 size: 14 residues. CDR3: CASSKGQGNYGYTF. The CDR3 DNA sequence: TGTGCCAGCAGCAAAGGCCAGGGGAATTATGGCTACACCTTC.

This rearrangement joins TRBV5-1 to TRBJ2-3, with 7 bases aligning to TRBD1. The V gene's germline CDR1 is SGHRS and CDR2 YFSETQ. Unmatched junction bases numbered 9, after V lost 0 bases and J lost 2 bases. CDR3 size: 17 residues. The CDR3 region is CASSLAGTAKDTDTQYF. The CDR3, as DNA: TGCGCCAGCAGCTTGGCCGGGACAGCCAAGGACACAGATACGCAGTATTTT.

V gene TRBV3-1 (or the pseudogene TRBV3-2) combines with J gene TRBJ1-6; D unclear. The length of the CDR3 is 15 residues. V gave up 2 bases and J gave up 7 bases, with 12 bases separating them. Germline CDR1 and CDR2: LGHDT and YNNKEL (reference sequence). The CDR3 DNA follows: TGTGCCAGCAGCCAATCGTGGGCAGTGAATTCACCCCTCCACTTT. It is translated as CASSQSWAVNSPLHF.